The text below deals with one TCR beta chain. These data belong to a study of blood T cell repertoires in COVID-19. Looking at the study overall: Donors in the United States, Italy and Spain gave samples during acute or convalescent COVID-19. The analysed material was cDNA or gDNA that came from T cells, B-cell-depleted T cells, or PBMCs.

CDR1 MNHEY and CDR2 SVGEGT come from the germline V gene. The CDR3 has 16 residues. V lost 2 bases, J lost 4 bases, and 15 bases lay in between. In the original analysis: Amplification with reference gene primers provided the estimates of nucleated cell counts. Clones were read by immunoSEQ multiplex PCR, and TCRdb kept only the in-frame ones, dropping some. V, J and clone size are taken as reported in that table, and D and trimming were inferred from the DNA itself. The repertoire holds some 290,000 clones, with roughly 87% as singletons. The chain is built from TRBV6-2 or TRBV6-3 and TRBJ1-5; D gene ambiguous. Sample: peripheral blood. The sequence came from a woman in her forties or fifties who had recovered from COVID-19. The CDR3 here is CASSYLHSGLNQPQHF. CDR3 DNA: TGTGCCAGCAGTTACCTTCACAGTGGACTTAATCAGCCCCAGCATTTT.